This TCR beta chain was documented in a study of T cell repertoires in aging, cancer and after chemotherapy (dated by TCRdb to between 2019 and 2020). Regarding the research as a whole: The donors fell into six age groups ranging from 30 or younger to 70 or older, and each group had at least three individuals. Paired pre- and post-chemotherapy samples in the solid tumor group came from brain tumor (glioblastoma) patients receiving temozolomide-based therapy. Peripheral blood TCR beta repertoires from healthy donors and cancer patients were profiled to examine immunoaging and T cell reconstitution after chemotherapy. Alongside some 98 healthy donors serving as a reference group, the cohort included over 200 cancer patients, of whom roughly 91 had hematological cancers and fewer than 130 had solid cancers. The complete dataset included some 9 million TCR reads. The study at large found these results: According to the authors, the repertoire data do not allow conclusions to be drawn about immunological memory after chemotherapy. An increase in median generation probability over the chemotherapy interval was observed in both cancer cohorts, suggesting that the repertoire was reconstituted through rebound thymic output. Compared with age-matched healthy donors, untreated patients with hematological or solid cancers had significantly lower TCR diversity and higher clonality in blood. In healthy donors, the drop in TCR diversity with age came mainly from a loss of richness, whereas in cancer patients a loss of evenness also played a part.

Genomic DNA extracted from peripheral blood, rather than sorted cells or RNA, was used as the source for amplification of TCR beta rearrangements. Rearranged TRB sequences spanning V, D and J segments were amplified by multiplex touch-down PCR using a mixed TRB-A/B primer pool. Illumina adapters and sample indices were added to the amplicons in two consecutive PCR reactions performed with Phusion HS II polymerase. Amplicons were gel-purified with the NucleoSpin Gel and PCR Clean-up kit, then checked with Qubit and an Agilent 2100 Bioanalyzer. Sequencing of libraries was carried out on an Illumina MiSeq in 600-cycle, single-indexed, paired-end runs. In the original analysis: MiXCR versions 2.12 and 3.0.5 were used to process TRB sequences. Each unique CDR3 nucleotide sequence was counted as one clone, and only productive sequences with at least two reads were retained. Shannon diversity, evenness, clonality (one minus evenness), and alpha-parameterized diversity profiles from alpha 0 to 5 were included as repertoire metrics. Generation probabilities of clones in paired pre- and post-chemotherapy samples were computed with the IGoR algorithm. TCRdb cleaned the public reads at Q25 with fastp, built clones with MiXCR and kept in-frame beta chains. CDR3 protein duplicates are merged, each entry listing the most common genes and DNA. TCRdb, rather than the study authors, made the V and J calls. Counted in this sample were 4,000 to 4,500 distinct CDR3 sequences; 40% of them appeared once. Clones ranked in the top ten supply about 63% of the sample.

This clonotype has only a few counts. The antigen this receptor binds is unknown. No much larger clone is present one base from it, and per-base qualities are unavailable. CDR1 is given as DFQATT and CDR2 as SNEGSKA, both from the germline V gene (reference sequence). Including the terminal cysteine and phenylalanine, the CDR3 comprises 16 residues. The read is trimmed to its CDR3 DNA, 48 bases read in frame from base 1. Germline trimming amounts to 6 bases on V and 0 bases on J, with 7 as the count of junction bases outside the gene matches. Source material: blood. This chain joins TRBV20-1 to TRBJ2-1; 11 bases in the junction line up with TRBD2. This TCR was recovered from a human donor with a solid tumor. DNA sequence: TGCAGTGCAATAGCGGGAGGGGACGTCTCCTACAATGAGCAGTTCTTC. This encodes CSAIAGGDVSYNEQFF.